This TCR beta chain was captured by sequencing in a study of cytomegalovirus exposure and HLA in healthy donors. Points on this clone: Its antigen is undetermined.

The J segment lost 7 bases and the V segment lost 4 bases, leaving 10 bases of the junction unmatched. CDR1 LGHNA and CDR2 YNFKEQ come from the germline V gene. There are 16 residues in the CDR3. Notes on the study in general: In a later analysis, TCR beta V- and J-gene trimming was associated with a missense DCLRE1C variant. The study found most TCR sequences rare, yet found some public TCRs in many donors.

With 60 Vbeta and 13 Jbeta primers, the PCR was carried out. Libraries were prepared by immunoSEQ multiplex PCR; TCRdb keeps only in-frame clonotypes and omits some of them. This table holds 100,000 to 150,000 clones, 72% found once. Sample: PBMCs. The source of this sequence is a man aged 25 to 45 in good health and CMV-seronegative. The V call is TRBV4-2, the J call TRBJ2-3; 11 bases map to TRBD2. CDR3 protein: CASSPGIAGGPHTQYF. The CDR3 DNA reads TGTGCCAGCAGCCCTGGAATAGCGGGGGGGCCACATACGCAGTATTTT.